This TCR beta chain stems from a study of OX40 agonist ivuxolimab in advanced cancers. Regarding the research as a whole: The costimulatory receptor OX40 (CD134) was targeted by ivuxolimab, a fully human IgG2 agonistic monoclonal antibody. Prior anti-PD-1, anti-PD-L1 or anti-CTLA-4 therapy was permitted, and 40% of dose-escalation patients had received checkpoint inhibitors. Among the roughly 52 dose-escalation patients, around 20 had hepatocellular carcinoma, around 15 melanoma, 9 renal cell carcinoma and 9 head and neck cancer. Intravenous ivuxolimab was administered to patients every 2 weeks at six dose levels: 0.01, 0.1, 0.3, 1.5, 3 and 10 mg/kg. Three dose-escalation patients achieved partial responses, one with hepatocellular carcinoma and two with cutaneous melanoma. In the dose-escalation cohort, approximately 82% of patients were male, and the mean age was approximately 55 years, with a range of roughly 20 to 80. The paper reports the monotherapy dose-escalation portion (N of about 50 patients) of the phase I ivuxolimab trial. The purpose of peripheral TCRbeta sequencing was to test whether ivuxolimab changed TCR sequence diversity and led to clonal T-cell expansion. The paper as a whole reports these results and caveats: In the 0.1-3.0 mg/kg groups, partial responders had among the lowest normalized peripheral clonal expansion, particularly in CD8+ T cells. At doses of 0.1 to 3.0 mg/kg, clonal expansion of both CD4+ and CD8+ T cells in blood was seen between baseline and week 6. Antigen specificity was not determined for the clonally expanded peripheral T cells. After ivuxolimab, expanded clones were on average more numerous among CD8+ T cells than among CD4+ T cells. Low levels of normalized T-cell clonal expansion were also seen in some nonresponding patients.

To sequence the TCRbeta CDR3 region, genomic DNA was isolated from the sorted cells. TCRbeta CDR3 regions were sequenced using the immunoSEQ Assay. Not all clones reach the TCRdb copy of this immuneACCESS table, which keeps in-frame sequences only. Checked studies attribute under half of the gap to unresolved V genes and leave the rest unexplained. A total of around 78,000 clones appear in this sample, 81% of them only once. Clones ranked in the top ten supply 3.5% to 6% of the sample. Concerning this clone: It has no known antigen specificity. No base quality values were provided; no much bigger clone lies one nucleotide off.

Including the terminal cysteine and phenylalanine, the CDR3 comprises 15 residues. The sequence is cut down to CDR3 DNA, 45 bases in frame from base 1. CDR1 SGDLS and CDR2 YYNGEE were looked up in the germline V gene. The germline V and J ends show losses of 4 bases and 2 bases respectively, and no gene match explains 6 bases of the junction. Patients with autoimmune disease history or receiving systemic immunosuppression were excluded from the trial. Peripheral blood for TCR sequencing was drawn from every dose cohort at baseline, at cycle 4 day 1 and at cycle 7 day 1. The samples were drawn from a first-in-human, open-label, multicenter phase I dose-escalation trial of ivuxolimab. The trial enrolled adults with locally advanced or metastatic head and neck squamous cell, hepatocellular, melanoma or renal cell carcinoma. Before TCR sequencing, CD4+ T cells and CD8+ T cells from peripheral blood were sorted into separate populations.

Sequenced here: CD4+ or CD8+ T cells sorted from blood, sampled in a trial of the OX40 agonist ivuxolimab. The rearranged segments are TRBV9 and TRBJ2-3; the central 8 bases match TRBD2. This clonotype was obtained from an adult with an advanced solid tumor such as melanoma, head and neck, liver or kidney cancer. The DNA reads TGTGCCAGCAGCCCCGGGACTAGATCCACAGATACGCAGTATTTT. The resulting protein is CASSPGTRSTDTQYF.